This T cell receptor (beta chain) was captured in a study of blood T cells in healthy people across ages. This clonotype was detected a few times. For the second PCR, which ran for roughly 6 to 11 cycles, a sample-barcoded 5' primer and a J-beta primer mix were used. MiXCR was run by TCRdb on the 5' RACE reads, yielding one entry per CDR3 protein. This table holds 750,000 to 1,000,000 distinct CDR3 sequences, roughly 28% found once. Germline V gene sequence: CDR1 SGHRS, CDR2 YFSETQ. There are 13 residues in the CDR3. V gave up 4 bases and J gave up 5 bases, with 12 bases separating them. These sequences were also reported in another study, on T cells of mothers and their children.

Sequenced material: blood. The V call is TRBV5-1, the J call TRBJ1-2; D is unresolved. The sequence was collected from a woman in her forties in good health. The chain's CDR3 is CASSPAEGYGYTF. The CDR3 region has the DNA TGCGCCAGCAGCCCAGCCGAGGGTTATGGCTACACCTTC. The full variable domain, rest sourced from reference TRBV5-1 and TRBJ1-2, is KAGVTQTPRYLIKTRGQQVTLSCSPISGHRSVSWYQQTPGQGLQFLFEYFSETQRNKGNFPGRFSGRQFSNSRSEMNVSTLELGDSALYLCASSPAEGYGYTFGSGTRLTVV.